These 5 T cell receptor beta chains originate from one sample sequenced in a study of T cell responses to AZD1222 COVID-19 vaccine. This table comes from immunoSEQ multiplex PCR, and its TCRdb copy is limited to in-frame clones, with some not included. Of roughly 180,000 clones detected, roughly 91% appear once; the ten largest clones hold around 0.98%. The sample consisted of peripheral blood, taken 28 days after the second dose of the MenACWY control vaccine. Source of these receptors: an adult who received the MenACWY meningococcal vaccine as a control.

This chain uses TRBV5-4 with TRBJ2-7; D tentatively reads TRBD1 or TRBD2 (5 bases each). Germline-derived CDR1 and CDR2 are SGHNT and YYREEE (reference sequence). CDR3 length: 14 amino acids. V gave up 2 bases and J gave up 7 bases, with 16 bases separating them. The CDR3 nucleotides are TGTGCCAGCAGCTTCGGGACGGACCCCTTGGAGCAGTACTTC. This gives the protein CASSFGTDPLEQYF.

This sequence joins TRBV6-5 and TRBJ2-2, with D tentatively TRBD1 or TRBD2 (6 bases each). CDR1 is MNHEY and CDR2 is SVGAGI in the germline V gene. Trimming took off 7 bases at V and 1 base at J, with 10 bases between the two ends. The CDR3 runs 14 residues. The CDR3 bases are TGTGCCAGCAAGGGGGGATGGAACACCGGGGAGCTGTTTTTT. This encodes CASKGGWNTGELFF.

The chain carries TRBV9 and TRBJ1-6, with D perhaps matching TRBD1 (5 bases). The germline V gene has CDR1 SGDLS and CDR2 YYNGEE. V lost 4 bases and J 0 bases, leaving 14 bases between the germline ends. CDR3 length equals 17 residues. DNA of the CDR3: TGTGCCAGCAGCAATTATCTGCAGGGCTCCTATAATTCACCCCTCCACTTT. Amino acid sequence: CASSNYLQGSYNSPLHF.

V is TRBV19 and J is TRBJ2-1; D possibly matches TRBD1 or TRBD2 (5 bases each). Trimming shortened V by 4 bases and J by 7 bases, and 17 bases separated the two germline ends. Germline CDR1 and CDR2: LNHDA and SQIVND (reference sequence). This CDR3 comprises 15 residues. The CDR3 here is CASSRDLGSRNEQFF. The DNA of the CDR3 is TGTGCCAGTAGTAGGGACCTTGGCAGTCGGAATGAGCAGTTCTTC. The whole variable domain, remainder taken from reference TRBV19 and TRBJ2-1, is DGGITQSPKYLFRKEGQNVTLSCEQNLNHDAMYWYRQDPGQGLRLIYYSQIVNDFQKGDIAEGYSVSREKKESFPLTVTSAQKNPTAFYLCASSRDLGSRNEQFFGPGTRLTVL.

J is TRBJ1-4 and V is TRBV5-1; 11 bases are a match to TRBD1. V dropped 4 bases and J dropped 3; count of bases not matched to a gene: 5. CDR3 length: 16 residues. Germline assignment: CDR1 SGHRS and CDR2 YFSETQ. CDR3 sequence: CASSTGQGAANEKLFF. CDR3 coding DNA: TGCGCCAGCAGCACAGGACAGGGGGCAGCTAATGAAAAACTGTTTTTT.